This T cell receptor beta chain was sequenced for a study of cytomegalovirus exposure and HLA in healthy donors. Study-wide background: The same platform was used for the 130 or so validation repertoires as for the roughly 730 first-cohort repertoires, as reported in a later analysis. Whole-study results and caveats: Subsequent analysis showed first-cohort TCR clusters tending to co-occur in 95 to 150 validation repertoires.

Trimming left V 0 bases short and J 2 bases short, with 7 bases between. The CDR3 runs 14 residues. Germline V gene sequence: CDR1 SGHRS, CDR2 YFSETQ. About this clone itself: What it binds is not known.

The protocol was immunoSEQ multiplex PCR, while the TCRdb copy is restricted to in-frame clones and leaves out a portion. The sample yields 120,000 to 150,000 clones, roughly 86% seen once. Sequencing was done on a sample of PBMCs. The rearrangement uses TRBV5-1 and TRBJ2-3; no clear D gene. The receptor comes from a man aged 18 to 30 in good health and CMV-seropositive. The CDR3 reads CASSLDQNTDTQYF. CDR3 coding DNA: TGCGCCAGCAGCTTGGACCAGAACACAGATACGCAGTATTTT.